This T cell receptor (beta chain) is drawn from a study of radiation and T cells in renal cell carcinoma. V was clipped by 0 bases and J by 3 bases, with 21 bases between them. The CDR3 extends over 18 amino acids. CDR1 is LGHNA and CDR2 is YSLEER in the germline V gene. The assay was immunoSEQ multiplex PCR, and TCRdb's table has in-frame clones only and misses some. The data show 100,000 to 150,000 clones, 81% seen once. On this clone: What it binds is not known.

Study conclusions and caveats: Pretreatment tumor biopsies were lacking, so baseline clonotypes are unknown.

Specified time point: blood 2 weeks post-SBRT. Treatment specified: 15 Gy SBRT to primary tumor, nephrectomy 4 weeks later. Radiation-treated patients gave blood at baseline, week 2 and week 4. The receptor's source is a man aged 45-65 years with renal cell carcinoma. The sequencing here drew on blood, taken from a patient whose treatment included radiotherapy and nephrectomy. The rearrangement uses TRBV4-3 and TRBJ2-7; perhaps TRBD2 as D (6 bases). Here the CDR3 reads CASSQDGFGTPGSYEQYF. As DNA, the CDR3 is TGCGCCAGCAGCCAAGATGGGTTTGGGACTCCAGGGAGCTACGAGCAGTACTTC.